These T cell receptor beta chains were read from a single sample in a study of shared clonotypes between healthy human individuals. Data came from immunoSEQ multiplex PCR; TCRdb stores just in-frame clones and leaves some out. The top ten hold roughly 0.13% of the sample, which has some 2,400,000 clones, around 95% seen once. Sequenced input: naive CD4+ T cells sorted from blood. These receptors were taken from a man younger than 35 in good health. Both conserved end residues are part of each CDR3. The order of the fields is V gene, clone size, J gene, D gene, CDR3 DNA, CDR3 protein. D genes are given only for firm matches. Some rows have no size entry. The others give once, few or many, or a class for an expanded clone.

TRBV2,.,TRBJ1-1,.,TGTGCCAGCAGCCGTTCTACTGTGAACACTGAAGCTTTCTTT,CASSRSTVNTEAFF
TRBV28,.,TRBJ2-5,.,TGTGCCAGCAGTGCCCGAGAGACCCAGTACTTC,CASSARETQYF
TRBV5-1,once,TRBJ1-5,TRBD1,TGCGCCAGCAGCTTGGAGGCAGGGGGCAGCCAGCCCCAGCATTTT,CASSLEAGGSQPQHF
TRBV18,.,TRBJ1-1,TRBD1,TGTGCCAGCTCACCGGGAGTACAGGGGGCGACTGAAGCTTTCTTT,CASSPGVQGATEAFF
TRBV9,once,TRBJ2-4,.,TGTGCCAGCAGCGTAGTGGGCGAATCAAACATTCAGTACTTC,CASSVVGESNIQYF
TRBV2,once,TRBJ2-1,.,TGTGCCAGTAGTCGATCCGGGACAAAGCAGTTCTTC,CASSRSGTKQFF
TRBV6-6,.,TRBJ2-5,.,TGTGCCAGCAGGCCCACAGGGTCCCAAGAGACCCAGTACTTC,CASRPTGSQETQYF
TRBV7-2,.,TRBJ2-7,.,TGTGCCAGCAGCTCCCAGGGACTGCTCCTATACGAGCAGTACTTC,CASSSQGLLLYEQYF
TRBV4-1,.,TRBJ2-5,.,TGCGCCAGCAGCCCCGAAGTTCCTCACCATGAGACCCAGTACTTC,CASSPEVPHHETQYF
TRBV28,.,TRBJ2-7,TRBD1,TGTGCCAGCAGTGGAGACACCGGGACAGGGGGATACGAGCAGTACTTC,CASSGDTGTGGYEQYF
TRBV7-9,.,TRBJ2-1,TRBD2,TGTGCCAGCAGCTTAGTCGTAGCGGGAATGTACAATGAGCAGTTCTTC,CASSLVVAGMYNEQFF
TRBV5-4,.,TRBJ2-7,TRBD1,TGTGCCAGCAGCCTTACAGGGGGCAACGAGCAGTACTTC,CASSLTGGNEQYF
TRBV2,.,TRBJ2-3,TRBD2,TGTGCCAGCAGAGAGGGACTAGCGGGGGATGCAGATACGCAGTATTTT,CASREGLAGDADTQYF
TRBV19,once,TRBJ2-3,.,TGTGCCAGTAGTCGGGTAGAAACAGATACGCAGTATTTT,CASSRVETDTQYF
TRBV4-1,.,TRBJ2-1,TRBD2,TGCGCCAGCAGCTTCGGGACTAGCGGGAGGGCTGAGCAGTTCTTC,CASSFGTSGRAEQFF
TRBV29-1,once,TRBJ2-5,.,TGCAGCGTTGTAAGGACTTCCCAAGAGACCCAGTACTTC,CSVVRTSQETQYF
TRBV5-1,.,TRBJ2-5,TRBD2,TGCGCCAGCAGCTTGGGGGCTAGCGGCACCCAAGAGACCCAGTACTTC,CASSLGASGTQETQYF
TRBV4-3,.,TRBJ1-3,.,TGCGCCAGCAGCCAAGGAACAGCCTCTGGAAACACCATATATTTT,CASSQGTASGNTIYF
TRBV6-1,.,TRBJ2-6,TRBD2,TGTGCCAGCAGTGGTCCAGGACTAGCGGGGCAGTCGGGCGGGGCCAACGTCCTGACTTTC,CASSGPGLAGQSGGANVLTF
TRBV9,.,TRBJ1-3,.,TGTGCCAGCAGCTCAACCAGGACATCTGGAAACACCATATATTTT,CASSSTRTSGNTIYF
TRBV6-5,.,TRBJ1-5,.,TGTGCCAGCAGGGGGGACGGTAATCAGCCCCAGCATTTT,CASRGDGNQPQHF
TRBV30,once,TRBJ1-1,.,TGTGCCTGGAGCCGTCACGGGGCCGGAGAAGCTTTCTTT,CAWSRHGAGEAFF
TRBV30,.,TRBJ2-3,.,TGTGCCTGGAGTCGACAGATGGGTTTCAGGGATACGCAGTATTTT,CAWSRQMGFRDTQYF
TRBV19,.,TRBJ1-5,.,TGTGCCAGCACAAAGGGGATAAGCAATCAGCCCCAGCATTTT,CASTKGISNQPQHF
TRBV2,.,TRBJ2-7,TRBD2,TGTGCCAGCAGTGACGAGGACCGGGAGGTCTCCTACGAGCAGTACTTC,CASSDEDREVSYEQYF
TRBV9,.,TRBJ2-2,TRBD2,TGTGCCAGCAGCGTTAATAGTGGGGCCCGCGGGGGTACCGGGGAGCTGTTTTTT,CASSVNSGARGGTGELFF
TRBV29-1,.,TRBJ2-7,TRBD2,TGCAGCGTCGGACTAGGGCCCGCCGAGCAGTACTTC,CSVGLGPAEQYF
TRBV14,.,TRBJ2-7,.,TGTGCCAGCAGCCAGTATATCACAATCACCTACGAGCAGTACTTC,CASSQYITITYEQYF
TRBV7-2,.,TRBJ2-3,TRBD2,TGTGCCAGCAGCTTCTCTAGCGGGGGGGCAGGGGATACGCAGTATTTT,CASSFSSGGAGDTQYF
TRBV15,.,TRBJ2-7,TRBD2,TGTGCCACCAGCAGGCCCCTAGCGGGAGGGCTCGAGCAGTACTTC,CATSRPLAGGLEQYF
TRBV30,.,TRBJ1-5,TRBD1,TGTGCCTGTACGACAGGGGGCTCTAATAGCAATCAGCCCCAGCATTTT,CACTTGGSNSNQPQHF
TRBV7-9,.,TRBJ1-5,.,TGTGCCAGCGTCAGAGGGGGGCCCAATCAGCCCCAGCATTTT,CASVRGGPNQPQHF